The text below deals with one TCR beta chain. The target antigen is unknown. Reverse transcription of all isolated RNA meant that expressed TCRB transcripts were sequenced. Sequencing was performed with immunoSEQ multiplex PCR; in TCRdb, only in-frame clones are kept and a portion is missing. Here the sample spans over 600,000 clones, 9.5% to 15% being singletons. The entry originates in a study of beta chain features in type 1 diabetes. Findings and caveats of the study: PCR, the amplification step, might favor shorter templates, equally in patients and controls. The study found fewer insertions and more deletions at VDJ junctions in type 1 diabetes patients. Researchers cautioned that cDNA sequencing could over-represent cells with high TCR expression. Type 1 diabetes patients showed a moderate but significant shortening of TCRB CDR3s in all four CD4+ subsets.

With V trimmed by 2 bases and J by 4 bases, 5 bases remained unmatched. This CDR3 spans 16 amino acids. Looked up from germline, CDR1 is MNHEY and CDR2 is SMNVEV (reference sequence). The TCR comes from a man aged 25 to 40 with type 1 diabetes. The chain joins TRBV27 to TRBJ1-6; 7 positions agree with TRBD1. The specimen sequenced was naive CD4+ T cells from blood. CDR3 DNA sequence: TGTGCCAGCAGTTTAACTAGGGACAGATATAATTCACCCCTCCACTTT. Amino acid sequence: CASSLTRDRYNSPLHF.